This T cell receptor beta chain originates from a study of control samples from healthy donors and cancer patients. This CDR3 has 21 amino acids. The table came from immunoSEQ multiplex PCR; TCRdb's copy has only in-frame clones and leaves some out. The sample contains around 83,000 clones, more than 85% of which appear only once. The source is a middle-aged woman with lung cancer. The chain combines TRBV21-1 with TRBJ2-3; the table's D call of TRBD1 was not tested on the DNA. TRBV21-1 is described as a pseudogene. Material for sequencing was PBMCs. In nucleotides, the CDR3 is TGTGCCAGCAGCATTTGTGAAGGGGACAGGGGGTTCTGGAAGGGCACAGATACGCAGTATTTT. Translating it yields CASSICEGDRGFWKGTDTQYF.